Each of the 20 T cell receptor beta chains below was sequenced from the same sample in a study of blood T cell repertoires in COVID-19. Clones were read by immunoSEQ multiplex PCR, and TCRdb kept only the in-frame ones, dropping some. The sample consists of about 380,000 clones, 85% of them appearing once. What was sequenced was peripheral blood. These receptors originate from a woman between 18 and 29 years old with acute or convalescent COVID-19.

V usage is TRBV27 and J usage is TRBJ1-2; 9 bases fit TRBD1. Germline V gene lookup returns CDR1 MNHEY and CDR2 SMNVEV (reference sequence). V gave up 5 bases and J gave up 2 bases; unmatched junction bases: 12. This CDR3 contains 17 residues. CDR3 residues: CASSPTVQGAPNYGYTF. In DNA, the CDR3 is TGTGCCAGCAGTCCGACAGTACAGGGGGCGCCAAACTATGGCTACACCTTC.

The table lists this clone with a count of one. J is TRBJ2-7 and V is TRBV30, with no clear D. There are 13 residues in the CDR3. With 0 bases removed from V and 5 bases from J, the gap between germline ends came to 11 bases. Germline CDR1 and CDR2: GTSNPN and SVGIG (reference sequence). CDR3 in amino acids: CAWSVRNTNEQYF. The CDR3 coding sequence is TGTGCCTGGAGTGTCCGGAATACTAACGAGCAGTACTTC.

In its sample, this clone was seen a few times. CDR3 DNA: TGTGCCAGCAGCCGGGACAGAAGCAATCAGCCCCAGCATTTT. Protein product: CASSRDRSNQPQHF. The chain carries TRBV5-8 and TRBJ1-5, with TRBD1 matching over 7 bases. Germline values: CDR1 SGHTS, CDR2 YDEGEE. Trimming took 4 bases from V and 1 from J; bases not matched to a gene: 2. This CDR3 comprises 14 residues.

This clone occurred once. CDR3 nucleotides: TGTGCCAGCAGCAATAGGCCCGGTCTAGCGGGAGAAAACTCCTACGAGCAGTACTTC. Its translation is CASSNRPGLAGENSYEQYF. The rearrangement joins TRBV9 to TRBJ2-7; 10 nucleotides align to TRBD2. J gave up 0 bases and V 4 bases, and 16 bases lay outside the gene matches. Germline CDR1 and CDR2: SGDLS and YYNGEE. CDR3 size: 19 residues.

The chain carries TRBV11-3 and TRBJ2-1, with 8 bases aligning to TRBD1. This CDR3 is built from 16 residues. V lost 3 bases and J lost 5; bases outside the gene matches: 9. The germline CDR1 and CDR2 sequences are SGHNT and YENEEA. Here the CDR3 reads CASSLGMGTGDNEQFF. The CDR3 bases are TGTGCCAGCAGCTTGGGGATGGGGACAGGCGACAATGAGCAGTTCTTC.

The chain has TRBV28 and TRBJ2-5, with a weak D call TRBD2 (6 bases). The CDR3 spans 13 residues. The ends were cut back, 10 bases at V and 0 bases at J, with 12 bases in the middle. Germline lookup yields CDR1 MDHEN and CDR2 SYDVKM. CDR3 sequence (DNA): TGTGCCATCCGTCGGGGGTACCAAGAGACCCAGTACTTC. This encodes CAIRRGYQETQYF.

The J gene is TRBJ1-6, the V gene TRBV4-1; D gene uncertain. The CDR3 length is 17 residues. V lost 0 bases, J lost 0 bases, and 9 bases lay in between. Looked up from germline, CDR1 is MGHRA and CDR2 is YSYEKL. The CDR3 nucleotides read TGCGCCAGCAGCCAAGAAGGCGGTAGCTCCTATAATTCACCCCTCCACTTT. The encoded protein is CASSQEGGSSYNSPLHF.

The chain recombines TRBV28 with TRBJ1-2; 7 nucleotides agree with TRBD1. CDR3 size: 13 residues. V dropped 3 bases and J dropped 7; count of bases not matched to a gene: 5. Germline V gene lookup returns CDR1 MDHEN and CDR2 SYDVKM. The CDR3 reads CASSFLQGGGYTF. The CDR3, as DNA: TGTGCCAGCAGTTTCCTCCAGGGGGGTGGCTACACCTTC.

The chain couples TRBV20-1 to TRBJ2-1, with 10 bases fitting TRBD2. Germline loops: CDR1 DFQATT, CDR2 SNEGSKA (reference sequence). The V segment lost 3 bases and the J segment 8 bases; nucleotides outside the gene matches: 10. The CDR3 contains 15 residues. CDR3 residues: CSASGAGGPGYEQFF. The DNA for the CDR3 is TGCAGTGCTAGTGGAGCGGGAGGGCCCGGGTATGAGCAGTTCTTC.

This clone was detected only once. The CDR3: CATSDPRGEGLDEQFF. DNA of the CDR3: TGTGCCACCAGTGATCCCCGGGGGGAAGGGCTTGATGAGCAGTTCTTC. The V call is TRBV24-1, the J call TRBJ2-1; 7 bases fit TRBD2. This CDR3 region has 16 residues. The germline gives CDR1 KGHDR, CDR2 SFDVKD. Germline trimming cut 3 bases from V and 8 bases from J; bases unmatched to any gene: 12.

This clone was counted a single time. The CDR3 DNA reads as TGTGCCAGCAGTGGGAACAGCTTCAACTATGGCTACACCTTC. Translation: CASSGNSFNYGYTF. V gene TRBV25-1 combines with J gene TRBJ1-2; no clear D gene. Trimming left V 4 bases short and J 2 bases short, with 11 bases between. Germline V gene data show CDR1 as MGHDK and CDR2 as SYGVNS. CDR3 length: 14 amino acids.

V is TRBV12-5 and J is TRBJ2-3; no firm D call. Germline CDR1 and CDR2: LGHNT and FRNRAP. This CDR3 is 11 amino acids long. V shed 11 bases and J shed 2 bases, with 8 bases lying between them. CDR3 loop: CAPGNTDTQYF. CDR3 in DNA: TGTGCTCCAGGCAACACAGATACGCAGTATTTT.

The rearrangement uses TRBV5-1 and TRBJ2-4, with D tentatively TRBD1 (5 bases). Germline V gene data show CDR1 as SGHRS and CDR2 as YFSETQ. CDR3 length: 14 amino acids. Trimming took off 2 bases at V and 4 bases at J, with 10 bases between the two ends. DNA of the CDR3: TGCGCCAGCAGCTTATCGGACATAAAAAACATTCAGTACTTC. It encodes CASSLSDIKNIQYF.

V gene TRBV11-2 combines with J gene TRBJ1-5; 8 bases map to TRBD1. The J segment lost 7 bases and the V segment lost 3 bases, leaving 5 bases of the junction unmatched. Germline CDR1 reads SGHAT; CDR2 reads FQNNGV. The CDR3 loop spans 14 amino acids. CDR3 residues: CASSLEQGGQPQHF. CDR3 sequence (DNA): TGTGCCAGCAGCTTGGAACAGGGGGGACAGCCCCAGCATTTT. Full variable domain (outside the CDR3, taken from reference TRBV11-2 and TRBJ1-5): EAGVAQSPRYKIIEKRQSVAFWCNPISGHATLYWYQQILGQGPKLLIQFQNNGVVDDSQLPKDRFSAERLKGVDSTLKIQPAKLEDSAVYLCASSLEQGGQPQHFGDGTRLSIL.

CDR3 nucleotides: TGCGCCAGCAGCTTGCGACCGTCCGGGGAGCCCCAGCATTTT. Translation gives CASSLRPSGEPQHF. The rearrangement joins TRBV5-1 to TRBJ1-5; D call uncertain. Trimming cost V 1 base and J 8 bases, with 13 bases left between them. The CDR3 consists of 14 residues. The V gene's germline CDR1 is SGHRS and CDR2 YFSETQ.

J is TRBJ2-7 and V is TRBV30; D is ambiguous. Germline loops: CDR1 GTSNPN, CDR2 SVGIG (reference sequence). This CDR3 has 11 amino acids. V was cut by 3 bases and J by 7 bases, with 10 bases left in between. CDR3 protein: CAWRATLEQYF. The DNA for the CDR3 is TGTGCCTGGAGAGCGACTTTGGAGCAGTACTTC.

CDR3 sequence: CASSFNAGVQETQYF. DNA of the CDR3: TGTGCCAGCAGCTTTAACGCGGGAGTTCAAGAGACCCAGTACTTC. The V and J genes are TRBV7-8 and TRBJ2-5; the match to TRBD2 covers 7 bases. CDR1 and CDR2 (germline): SGHVS, FQNEAQ. The CDR3 contains 15 residues. Trimming at V came to 3 bases and at J to 2 bases, leaving 6 bases not matched to a gene.

V gene TRBV5-1 combines with J gene TRBJ2-7; 10 bases line up with TRBD2. V dropped 3 bases and J dropped 6; count of bases not matched to a gene: 6. CDR3 length equals 14 residues. Germline CDR1 and CDR2: SGHRS and YFSETQ. The CDR3 bases are TGCGCCAGCAGCTATACTAGCGGGATACCCGAGCAGTACTTC. Translating gives CASSYTSGIPEQYF.

This clone was observed a few times. V is TRBV6-5 and J is TRBJ1-2; D is ambiguous. V gave up 7 bases and J gave up 3 bases, with 12 bases separating them. The CDR3 totals 13 residues. Germline V gene lookup returns CDR1 MNHEY and CDR2 SVGAGI. DNA of the CDR3: TGTGCCAGCACCGAGGGCGGATACTATGGCTACACCTTC. This codes for CASTEGGYYGYTF.

This clone was observed a handful of times. The V gene is TRBV6-5, the J gene TRBJ1-1; unclear D gene. V was clipped by 0 bases and J by 3 bases, with 11 bases between them. Germline V CDR1 and CDR2: MNHEY, SVGAGI. The CDR3 sequence is 15 residues long. CDR3 nucleotides: TGTGCCAGCAGTTACTCGCTGGGCCTCGACACTGAAGCTTTCTTT. This translates into CASSYSLGLDTEAFF.